This is a list of T cell receptor beta chains from one sample in a study of CD8 T cells in Susac syndrome. TCRdb re-analysed the immunoSEQ multiplex PCR reads in MiXCR, keeping a single row per CDR3 protein. This table holds about 440,000 distinct CDR3 sequences, 85% found once. The sample consisted of CD8+ T cells from PBMCs. Receptor source: a human donor with multiple sclerosis. The CDR3 runs from the conserved cysteine through the conserved F or W. A D gene is named only where the DNA matches it firmly. Clone size is given for some rows only: seen once, a few or many times, or a class if the clone is expanded.

D: TRBD1; V: TRBV5-1; J: TRBJ2-2; size: -; DNA: TGCGCCAGCAGGGCCGGGACAGTAAACACCGGGGAGCTGTTTTTT; CDR3: CASRAGTVNTGELFF
D: -; V: TRBV27; J: TRBJ2-7; size: -; DNA: TGTGCCAGCAGTTTCTCTGCTAGACAGGTAATCGACGAGCAGTACTTC; CDR3: CASSFSARQVIDEQYF
D: -; V: TRBV12-5; J: TRBJ1-1; size: -; DNA: TGTGCTAGTGGTTTTTCAGCGGACGGGGGGTTGAACACTGAAGCTTTCTTT; CDR3: CASGFSADGGLNTEAFF
D: -; V: TRBV14; J: TRBJ1-4; size: -; DNA: TGTGCCAGCAGCCAAGAGGCGAATGAAAAACTGTTTTTT; CDR3: CASSQEANEKLFF
D: TRBD1; V: TRBV12-3/TRBV12-4; J: TRBJ2-5; size: -; DNA: TGTGCCAGCAGTTTCGCATGGCAGGGGGAAGAGACCCAGTACTTC; CDR3: CASSFAWQGEETQYF
D: TRBD1; V: TRBV5-5; J: TRBJ1-6; size: -; DNA: TGTGCCAGCAGCTTGTGGCCAATGGGGACAGAATATAATTCACCCCTCCACTTT; CDR3: CASSLWPMGTEYNSPLHF
D: -; V: TRBV5-1; J: TRBJ2-3; size: -; DNA: TGCGCCAGCAGCTACCCCTGGGGCACTTTCACAGATACGCAGTATTTT; CDR3: CASSYPWGTFTDTQYF
D: -; V: TRBV19; J: TRBJ2-5; size: once; DNA: TGTGCCAGTAGTCACCCCGGGACTCACATTCGGACCCAGTACTTC; CDR3: CASSHPGTHIRTQYF
D: -; V: TRBV6-6; J: TRBJ2-7; size: -; DNA: TGTGCCAGCAGTTACGGGACCTACGAGCAGTACTTC; CDR3: CASSYGTYEQYF
D: -; V: TRBV29-1; J: TRBJ2-1; size: -; DNA: TGCAGCGTTGAAGATCTTACCTTAATCTCCTACAATGAGCAGTTCTTC; CDR3: CSVEDLTLISYNEQFF
D: TRBD1; V: TRBV2; J: TRBJ1-4; size: -; DNA: TGTGCCAGCAGACGGCTTAGCGGGAAACAGGGGAATGAAAAACTGTTTTTT; CDR3: CASRRLSGKQGNEKLFF
D: -; V: TRBV10-3; J: TRBJ2-1; size: -; DNA: TGTGCCATCAGTGAAGACGGGAGCTCCTACAATGAGCAGTTCTTC; CDR3: CAISEDGSSYNEQFF
D: -; V: TRBV5-1; J: TRBJ2-6; size: -; DNA: TGCGCCAGCAGCCCAAACACAGGGATGGGGGCTGGGGCCAACGTCCTGACTTTC; CDR3: CASSPNTGMGAGANVLTF
D: -; V: TRBV19; J: TRBJ1-1; size: -; DNA: TGTGCCAGTAGTTGGGCGACAGCCAACACTGAAGCTTTCTTT; CDR3: CASSWATANTEAFF
D: TRBD2; V: TRBV27; J: TRBJ2-2; size: -; DNA: TGTGCCAGCAGTTTACTGAGCGGGGTGAACACCGGGGAGCTGTTTTTT; CDR3: CASSLLSGVNTGELFF
D: -; V: TRBV7-8; J: TRBJ2-3; size: few; DNA: TGTGCCAGCAGCCCCGGCAGGGGTAGCACAGATACGCAGTATTTT; CDR3: CASSPGRGSTDTQYF
D: TRBD2; V: TRBV7-9; J: TRBJ2-2; size: -; DNA: TGTGCCAGCAGCTTGACTAGCGGGAGCTTGACCGGGGAGCTGTTTTTT; CDR3: CASSLTSGSLTGELFF
D: -; V: TRBV2; J: TRBJ2-2; size: -; DNA: TGTGCCAGCAGGGGGTCGGGACTTTCGAACACCGGGGAGCTGTTTTTT; CDR3: CASRGSGLSNTGELFF
D: -; V: TRBV3-1; J: TRBJ2-5; size: -; DNA: TGTGCCAGCAGCCAACCCTCCACAGGTGAAGAGACCCAGTACTTC; CDR3: CASSQPSTGEETQYF
D: TRBD2; V: TRBV2; J: TRBJ2-2; size: -; DNA: TGTGCCAGCAGTGAAATTGGACTAGCGGGAGGGCCGGACACCGGGGAGCTGTTTTTT; CDR3: CASSEIGLAGGPDTGELFF
D: -; V: TRBV20-1; J: TRBJ2-3; size: -; DNA: TGCAGTGCCGGTGTTCGGTCAGATACGCAGTATTTT; CDR3: CSAGVRSDTQYF
D: -; V: TRBV11-2; J: TRBJ1-3; size: -; DNA: TGTGCCTATAGAGACACAAGCTCTGGAAACACCATATATTTT; CDR3: CAYRDTSSGNTIYF
D: TRBD1; V: TRBV14; J: TRBJ2-1; size: -; DNA: TGTGCCAGCAGCGAAGGACAGGTTTTGGCTGAGCAGTTCTTC; CDR3: CASSEGQVLAEQFF
D: -; V: TRBV7-8; J: TRBJ2-3; size: once; DNA: TGTGCCAGCAAGCAGGGGGATCTAGCGACAGATACGCAGTATTTT; CDR3: CASKQGDLATDTQYF
D: -; V: TRBV6-1; J: TRBJ1-5; size: -; DNA: TGTGCCAGCAGTGCCGACATCCTTTCGGGCAATCAGCCCCAGCATTTT; CDR3: CASSADILSGNQPQHF
D: -; V: TRBV9; J: TRBJ2-7; size: -; DNA: TGTGCCAGCAGCCCGACCCGCGAGGGGGCGGGAGTCGAGCAGTACTTC; CDR3: CASSPTREGAGVEQYF
D: -; V: TRBV4-1; J: TRBJ2-5; size: -; DNA: TGCGCCAGCAGCCCCTGGGTTGGCGCGGAGACCCAGTACTTC; CDR3: CASSPWVGAETQYF
D: -; V: TRBV11-2; J: TRBJ2-7; size: -; DNA: TGTGCCAGCAGCTTAGGGGTAGAGGGACCCAACGAGCAGTACTTC; CDR3: CASSLGVEGPNEQYF
D: -; V: TRBV28; J: TRBJ2-7; size: once; DNA: TGTGCCAGCAGTTTTTGGGAAGGAAACTACGAGCAGTACTTC; CDR3: CASSFWEGNYEQYF
D: -; V: TRBV19; J: TRBJ2-1; size: -; DNA: TGTGCCAGTTCGACAGTACCCTCCTACAATGAGCAGTTCTTC; CDR3: CASSTVPSYNEQFF
D: -; V: TRBV5-4; J: TRBJ2-7; size: -; DNA: TGTGCCAGCAGCTCCAGTTTGTCCGAGCAGTACTTC; CDR3: CASSSSLSEQYF
D: -; V: TRBV7-6; J: TRBJ2-7; size: -; DNA: TGTGCCAGCAGCGCCTCACCTCCGATTGGAAGTTATCACTACGAGCAGTACTTC; CDR3: CASSASPPIGSYHYEQYF
D: -; V: TRBV27; J: TRBJ2-7; size: -; DNA: TGTGCCAGCAGTTTAGTGGCGGACGGGTCCTACGAGCAGTACTTC; CDR3: CASSLVADGSYEQYF
D: -; V: TRBV3-1; J: TRBJ2-5; size: -; DNA: TGTGCCAGCAGCCAAGAGGGTTGGAAGGAGACCCAGTACTTC; CDR3: CASSQEGWKETQYF
D: TRBD1; V: TRBV12-3/TRBV12-4; J: TRBJ2-1; size: -; DNA: TGTGCCAGCAGTTTGTTAGGGACAGGGGCCAGCTCCTACAATGAGCAGTTCTTC; CDR3: CASSLLGTGASSYNEQFF
D: -; V: TRBV7-3; J: TRBJ1-1; size: few; DNA: TGTGCCAGCAGCTTATTTCTGAACACTGAAGTTTTCTTT; CDR3: CASSLFLNTEVFF
D: TRBD1; V: TRBV12-5; J: TRBJ2-7; size: -; DNA: TGTGCTAGTGGTTCCCCGGGACAGGGGGTACCCTACGAGCAGTACTTC; CDR3: CASGSPGQGVPYEQYF
D: TRBD1; V: TRBV29-1; J: TRBJ2-1; size: -; DNA: TGCAGCGTTGAAGATCCAGGGGGACAGGGGCCTTACAATGAGCAGTTCTTC; CDR3: CSVEDPGGQGPYNEQFF
D: -; V: TRBV4-1; J: TRBJ1-1; size: -; DNA: TGCGCCAGCAGCCAAGATTTGGCGTCTGAAGCTTTCTTT; CDR3: CASSQDLASEAFF
D: -; V: TRBV28; J: TRBJ1-5; size: -; DNA: TGTGCCAGCAGTTTAGTAACGGGGGGCTCCTATAGCAATCAGCCCCAGCATTTT; CDR3: CASSLVTGGSYSNQPQHF
D: -; V: TRBV11-2; J: TRBJ1-1; size: -; DNA: TGTGCCAGCAGCCGCACAGCGGGCTACACTGAAGCTTTCTTT; CDR3: CASSRTAGYTEAFF
D: TRBD2; V: TRBV10-3; J: TRBJ2-1; size: -; DNA: TGTGCCATCAGTGAGCCGGGACTAGGAGCCTACAATGAGCAGTTCTTC; CDR3: CAISEPGLGAYNEQFF
D: TRBD1; V: TRBV6-5; J: TRBJ2-5; size: -; DNA: TGTGCCAGCAGCCTCGGACAGGTCAGAGAGACCCAGTACTTC; CDR3: CASSLGQVRETQYF
D: -; V: TRBV7-8; J: TRBJ2-3; size: -; DNA: TGTGCCAGCAGCCTATGGACTTCTGTCGCAGATACGCAGTATTTT; CDR3: CASSLWTSVADTQYF
D: TRBD1; V: TRBV5-4; J: TRBJ2-3; size: -; DNA: TGTGCCAGCAGCTTGGCCGACGGGACAGATCCCGCCAATACGCAGTATTTT; CDR3: CASSLADGTDPANTQYF
D: -; V: TRBV19; J: TRBJ2-3; size: -; DNA: TGTGCCAGTAGTATAGTCGACAGCACAGATACGCAGTATTTT; CDR3: CASSIVDSTDTQYF
D: -; V: TRBV27; J: TRBJ2-1; size: -; DNA: TGTGCCAGCAGTCTTCCTGGGACTCGGGAGCAGTTCTTC; CDR3: CASSLPGTREQFF
D: TRBD2; V: TRBV12-5; J: TRBJ2-3; size: -; DNA: TGTGCTAGTGGTTTGACGGCTAGCGGGGCTTCAGAGGATACGCAGTATTTT; CDR3: CASGLTASGASEDTQYF
D: -; V: TRBV5-1; J: TRBJ1-1; size: once; DNA: TGCGCCAGCAGCTTGGAAGGGGGAGAGGCTTTCTTT; CDR3: CASSLEGGEAFF
D: TRBD2; V: TRBV6-5; J: TRBJ2-5; size: -; DNA: TGTGCCAGCAGTTACGCGGGACTAGCGGGAGAGGGACTCCAAGAGACCCAGTACTTC; CDR3: CASSYAGLAGEGLQETQYF
D: -; V: TRBV7-9; J: TRBJ1-1; size: once; DNA: TGTGCCAGCAGCGGCCCGGACGTCTACCCTAACACTGAAGCTTTCTTT; CDR3: CASSGPDVYPNTEAFF
D: -; V: TRBV27; J: TRBJ1-5; size: few; DNA: TGTGCCAGCAGTTTGGCTGGGGGCAATCAGCCCCAGCATTTT; CDR3: CASSLAGGNQPQHF
D: -; V: TRBV7-9; J: TRBJ1-2; size: -; DNA: TGTGCCAGCAGCCAGGGAGTCTATGGCTACACCTTC; CDR3: CASSQGVYGYTF
D: -; V: TRBV29-1; J: TRBJ2-5; size: -; DNA: TGCAGCGTCACCGGGGGTGTACAGGAGACCCAGTACTTC; CDR3: CSVTGGVQETQYF